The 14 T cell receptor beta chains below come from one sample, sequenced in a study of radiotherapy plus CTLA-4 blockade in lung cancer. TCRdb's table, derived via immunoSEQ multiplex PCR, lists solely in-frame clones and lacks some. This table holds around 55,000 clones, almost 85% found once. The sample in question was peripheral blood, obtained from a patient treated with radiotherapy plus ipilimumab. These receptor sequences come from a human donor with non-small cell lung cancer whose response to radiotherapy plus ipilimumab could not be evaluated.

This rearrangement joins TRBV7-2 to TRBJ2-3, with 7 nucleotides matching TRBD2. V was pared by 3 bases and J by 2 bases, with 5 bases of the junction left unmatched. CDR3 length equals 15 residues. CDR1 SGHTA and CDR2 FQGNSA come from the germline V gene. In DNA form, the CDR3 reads TGTGCCAGCAGCTTTGCAGCGGGGTTCACAGATACGCAGTATTTT. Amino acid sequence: CASSFAAGFTDTQYF.

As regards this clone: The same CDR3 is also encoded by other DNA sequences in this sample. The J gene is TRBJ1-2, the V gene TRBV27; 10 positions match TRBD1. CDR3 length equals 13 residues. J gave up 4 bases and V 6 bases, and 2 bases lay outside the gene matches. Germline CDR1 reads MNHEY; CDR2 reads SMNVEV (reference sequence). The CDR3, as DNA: TGTGCCAGCAGCCGGGACAGGGGCTATGGCTACACCTTC. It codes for CASSRDRGYGYTF.

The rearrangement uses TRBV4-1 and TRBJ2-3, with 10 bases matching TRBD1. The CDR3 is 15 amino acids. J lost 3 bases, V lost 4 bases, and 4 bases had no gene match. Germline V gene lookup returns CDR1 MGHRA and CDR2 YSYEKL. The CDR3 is CASSPGTGDTDTQYF. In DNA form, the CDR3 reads TGCGCCAGCAGCCCTGGGACAGGGGATACAGATACGCAGTATTTT.

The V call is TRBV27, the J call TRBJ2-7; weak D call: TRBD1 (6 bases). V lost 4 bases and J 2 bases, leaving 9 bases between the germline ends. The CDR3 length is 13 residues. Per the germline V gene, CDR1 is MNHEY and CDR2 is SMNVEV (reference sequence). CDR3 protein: CASSSGVAYEQYF. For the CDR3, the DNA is TGTGCCAGCAGTTCAGGGGTCGCCTACGAGCAGTACTTC.

CDR3 amino acids: CASSSPGLLTSYEQYF. The CDR3 DNA reads TGTGCCAGCAGCTCCCCGGGACTCCTAACATCCTACGAGCAGTACTTC. This chain joins TRBV7-2 and TRBJ2-7; possible D gene TRBD2, 6 bases. CDR1 is SGHTA, CDR2 FQGNSA, per germline. Trimming took off 4 bases at V and 1 base at J, with 17 bases between the two ends. This CDR3 region has 16 residues. Full variable domain (outside the CDR3, taken from reference TRBV7-2 and TRBJ2-7): GAGVSQSPSNKVTEKGKDVELRCDPISGHTALYWYRQSLGQGLEFLIYFQGNSAPDKSGLPSDRFSAERTGGSVSTLTIQRTQQEDSAVYLCASSSPGLLTSYEQYFGPGTRLTVT.

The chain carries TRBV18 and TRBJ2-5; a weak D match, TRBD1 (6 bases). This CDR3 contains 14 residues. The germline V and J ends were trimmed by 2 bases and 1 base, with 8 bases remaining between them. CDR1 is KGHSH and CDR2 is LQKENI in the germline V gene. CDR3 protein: CASSPLGAQETQYF. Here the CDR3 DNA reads TGTGCCAGCTCACCATTGGGGGCCCAAGAGACCCAGTACTTC. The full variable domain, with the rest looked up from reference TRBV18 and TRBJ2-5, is NAGVMQNPRHLVRRRGQEARLRCSPMKGHSHVYWYRQLPEEGLKFMVYLQKENIIDESGMPKERFSAEFPKEGPSILRIQQVVRGDSAAYFCASSPLGAQETQYFGPGTRLLVL.

The DNA for the CDR3 is TGTGCCAGTATTTCCCGACAGGGGGAAAAACTGTTTTTT. Translating gives CASISRQGEKLFF. The chain recombines TRBV19 with TRBJ1-4; the match to TRBD1 covers 8 bases. CDR1 LNHDA and CDR2 SQIVND come from the germline V gene (reference sequence). The CDR3 has 13 residues. V was pared by 7 bases and J by 8 bases, with 6 bases of the junction left unmatched.

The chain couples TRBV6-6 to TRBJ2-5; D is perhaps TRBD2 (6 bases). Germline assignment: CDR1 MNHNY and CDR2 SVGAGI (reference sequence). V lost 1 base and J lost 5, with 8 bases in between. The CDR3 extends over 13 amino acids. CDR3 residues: CASSYLAAETQYF. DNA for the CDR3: TGTGCCAGCAGTTACTTAGCGGCGGAGACCCAGTACTTC.

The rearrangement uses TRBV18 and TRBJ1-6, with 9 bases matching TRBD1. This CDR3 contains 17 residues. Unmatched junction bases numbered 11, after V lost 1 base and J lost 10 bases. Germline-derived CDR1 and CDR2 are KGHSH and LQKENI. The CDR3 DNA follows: TGTGCCAGCTCACCACAGGAGACCACAGGGGGCGGATCACCCCTCCACTTT. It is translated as CASSPQETTGGGSPLHF.

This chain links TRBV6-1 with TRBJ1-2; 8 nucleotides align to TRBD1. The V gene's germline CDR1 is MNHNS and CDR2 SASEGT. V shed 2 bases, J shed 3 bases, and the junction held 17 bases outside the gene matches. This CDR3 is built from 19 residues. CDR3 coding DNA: TGTGCCAGCAGTGAATCCTGGGCCCTGACAGGGGTCTTAGACTATGGCTACACCTTC. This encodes CASSESWALTGVLDYGYTF.

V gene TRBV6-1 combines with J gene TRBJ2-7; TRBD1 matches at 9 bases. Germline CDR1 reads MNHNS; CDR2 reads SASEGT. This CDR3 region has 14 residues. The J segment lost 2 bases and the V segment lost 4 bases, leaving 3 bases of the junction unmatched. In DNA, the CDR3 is TGTGCCAGCAGTGTCGGACAGGGGACCTACGAGCAGTACTTC. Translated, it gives CASSVGQGTYEQYF.

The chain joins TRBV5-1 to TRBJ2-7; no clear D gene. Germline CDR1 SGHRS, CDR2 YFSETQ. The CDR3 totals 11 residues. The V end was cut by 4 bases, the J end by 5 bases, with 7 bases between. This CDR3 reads CASSRGDEQYF. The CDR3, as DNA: TGCGCCAGCAGCCGTGGAGACGAGCAGTACTTC. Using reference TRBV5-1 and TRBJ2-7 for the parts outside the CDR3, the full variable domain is KAGVTQTPRYLIKTRGQQVTLSCSPISGHRSVSWYQQTPGQGLQFLFEYFSETQRNKGNFPGRFSGRQFSNSRSEMNVSTLELGDSALYLCASSRGDEQYFGPGTRLTVT.

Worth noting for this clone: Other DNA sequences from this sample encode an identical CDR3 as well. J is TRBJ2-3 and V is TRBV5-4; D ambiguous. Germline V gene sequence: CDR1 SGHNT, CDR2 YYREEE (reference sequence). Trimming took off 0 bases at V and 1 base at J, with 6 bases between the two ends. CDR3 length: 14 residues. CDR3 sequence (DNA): TGTGCCAGCAGCTTGGCCTCAGGCACAGATACGCAGTATTTT. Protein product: CASSLASGTDTQYF.

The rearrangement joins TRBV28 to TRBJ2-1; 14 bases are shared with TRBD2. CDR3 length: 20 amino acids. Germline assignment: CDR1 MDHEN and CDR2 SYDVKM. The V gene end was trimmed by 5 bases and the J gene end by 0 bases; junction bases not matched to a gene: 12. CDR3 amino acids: CASSASGLAGASSSYNEQFF. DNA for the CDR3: TGTGCCAGCAGTGCATCGGGACTAGCGGGAGCCTCTAGCTCCTACAATGAGCAGTTCTTC.